Sequencing of this T cell receptor beta chain was carried out in a study of blood T cell repertoires in COVID-19 (dated by TCRdb to 2018 to 2021). A note on the overall study: The collaborator samples originated in the United States, Italy and Spain and spanned the acute and convalescent phases of COVID-19. A de-identified subject ID, COVID-19 status, age in years and sex were almost always included in the sample metadata. The prospective study material was composed of cDNA or gDNA derived from T cells, B-cell-depleted T cells, or PBMCs. Deeply sampled blood TCRbeta repertoires from subjects exposed to, actively infected with, or recovered from COVID-19 were included in the dataset. The repertoires were made available in a free public database intended to serve as a resource for research on the immune response to SARS-CoV-2. Where HLA class I and class II types were available, the types were taken from metadata supplied by the sample provider, not from assay-based typing. Samples came from the ongoing ImmuneRACE study (first 160 participants) plus 1,254 subjects from 6 global collaborators. Overall study outcomes, separate from this receptor: The amount of clinical and demographic metadata varied by source and participant and was provided uncurated.

Worth noting for this clone: Its target antigen remains unknown. Base qualities are not recorded, but no much larger clone differs from it by a single base. Other nucleotide sequences in the sample specify the same CDR3.

One collaborating source in Seattle enrolled patients during active infection and followed them longitudinally through the course of disease. Collaborating institutions collected whole blood in K2EDTA tubes following their own protocols. For TCRbeta analysis, collaborator samples were shipped as frozen whole blood, as isolated PBMCs, or as DNA extracted from either sample type. TCRbeta CDR3 regions were amplified from genomic DNA using the immunoSEQ Assay, a bias-controlled multiplex PCR. The published analysis was carried out like this. Within the assay, amplification of reference gene primers was used to estimate how many nucleated cells each sample contained. To quantify the absolute abundance of each unique TCRbeta CDR3 rearrangement, sequence reads were collapsed and filtered. For each sample, productive Simpson clonality was calculated by taking the square root of Simpson's diversity index across productive rearrangements. TCRdb provides this immuneACCESS table in a form limited to in-frame rearrangements. Some clones are lacking; in checked studies, under half of them reflect an unresolved V gene, and why the rest are absent is not known. The V and J calls and clone size are taken from that table; D and trimming were inferred from the DNA. This sample holds a few hundred thousand clones; approximately 90% were observed only once. The ten biggest clones cover just under 6.5% of the sample.

V lost 0 bases and J lost 5 bases; the stretch between them is 8 bases long. The CDR3 goes from the cysteine to the phenylalanine over 14 residues. Only the CDR3 DNA is retained, 42 bases long and in frame from the first base. The germline V gene supplies CDR1 SGHTA and CDR2 FQGTGA. The V gene is TRBV7-3 and the J gene is TRBJ2-1, with TRBD2 tentatively as D gene (6 bases match). This TCR came from a woman aged 45-60 years with COVID-19, enrolled during active disease. The sequenced sample consisted of peripheral blood. The DNA reads TGTGCCAGCAGCTTAACTAGCGGAAACAATGAGCAGTTCTTC. It translates to CASSLTSGNNEQFF. The reference TRBV7-3 and TRBJ2-1 proteins fill in what lies around the CDR3, so the full variable domain reads GAGVSQTPSNKVTEKGKYVELRCDPISGHTALYWYRQSLGQGPEFLIYFQGTGAADDSGLPNDRFFAVRPEGSVSTLKIQRTERGDSAVYLCASSLTSGNNEQFFGPGTRLTVL.